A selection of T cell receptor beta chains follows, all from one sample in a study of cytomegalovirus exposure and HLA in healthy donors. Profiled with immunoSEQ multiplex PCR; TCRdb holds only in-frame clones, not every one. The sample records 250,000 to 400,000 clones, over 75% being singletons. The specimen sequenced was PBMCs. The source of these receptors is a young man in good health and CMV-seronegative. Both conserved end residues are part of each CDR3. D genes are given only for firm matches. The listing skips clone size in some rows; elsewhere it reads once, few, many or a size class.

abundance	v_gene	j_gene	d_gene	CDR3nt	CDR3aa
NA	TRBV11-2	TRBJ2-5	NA	TGTGCCAGCAGCTTCGCGACTAGTGGGTTTAGGGCCCAGTACTTC	CASSFATSGFRAQYF
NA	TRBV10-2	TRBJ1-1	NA	TGCGCCAGTTCCGTGATGGGGCCCGAGGTCGAAGCTTTCTTT	CASSVMGPEVEAFF
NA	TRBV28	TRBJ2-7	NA	TGTGCCAGCAGTTTACTTACCAGGGATTACTACGAGCAGTACTTC	CASSLLTRDYYEQYF
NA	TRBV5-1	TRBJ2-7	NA	TGCGCCAGCAGCTCAATACAGGGAGTTCGGTCCTACGAGCAGTACTTC	CASSSIQGVRSYEQYF
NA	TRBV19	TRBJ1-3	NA	TGTGCCAGTAGTATAGAGGGAACGGGAAGAAACACCATATATTTT	CASSIEGTGRNTIYF
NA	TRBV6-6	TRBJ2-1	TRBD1	TGTGCCACCCAATGGGACAGGGGGCCTGGGAATGAGCAGTTCTTC	CATQWDRGPGNEQFF
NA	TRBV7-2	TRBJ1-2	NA	TGTGCCAGCAGCTTAGTCCCCCAGGGTTCCTATGGCTACACCTTC	CASSLVPQGSYGYTF
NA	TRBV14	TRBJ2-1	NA	TGTGCCAGCAGCCAAGCACACTACAATGAGCAGTTCTTC	CASSQAHYNEQFF
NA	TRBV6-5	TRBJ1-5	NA	TGTGCCAGCAGTTGGACGGGAGGGACTCAGCCCCAGCATTTT	CASSWTGGTQPQHF
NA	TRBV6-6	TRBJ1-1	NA	TGTGCCAGCAGTCTAAGTACAGGCTTCACTGAAGCTTTCTTT	CASSLSTGFTEAFF
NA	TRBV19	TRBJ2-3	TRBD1	TGTGCCAGTACCCGGACAGGGGGCAGGACAGATACGCAGTATTTT	CASTRTGGRTDTQYF
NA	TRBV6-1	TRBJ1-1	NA	TGTGCCAGCAGCAGACAGGTTATGGAGAACACTGAAGCTTTCTTT	CASSRQVMENTEAFF
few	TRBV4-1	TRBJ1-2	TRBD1	TGCGCCAGCAGCCCCCAGGGGGCGAGTGGCTACACCTTC	CASSPQGASGYTF
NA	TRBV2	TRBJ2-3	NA	TGTGCCAGCAGTTCAGCAGGGGATACGCAGTATTTT	CASSSAGDTQYF
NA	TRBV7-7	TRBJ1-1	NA	TGTGCCAGCAGTCCCACAGGGAGCACTGAAGCTTTCTTT	CASSPTGSTEAFF
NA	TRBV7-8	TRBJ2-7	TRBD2	TGTGCCAGCAGCTCGCCAAAGCCCCGCGGGGGGCTAACCTACGAGCAGTACTTC	CASSSPKPRGGLTYEQYF